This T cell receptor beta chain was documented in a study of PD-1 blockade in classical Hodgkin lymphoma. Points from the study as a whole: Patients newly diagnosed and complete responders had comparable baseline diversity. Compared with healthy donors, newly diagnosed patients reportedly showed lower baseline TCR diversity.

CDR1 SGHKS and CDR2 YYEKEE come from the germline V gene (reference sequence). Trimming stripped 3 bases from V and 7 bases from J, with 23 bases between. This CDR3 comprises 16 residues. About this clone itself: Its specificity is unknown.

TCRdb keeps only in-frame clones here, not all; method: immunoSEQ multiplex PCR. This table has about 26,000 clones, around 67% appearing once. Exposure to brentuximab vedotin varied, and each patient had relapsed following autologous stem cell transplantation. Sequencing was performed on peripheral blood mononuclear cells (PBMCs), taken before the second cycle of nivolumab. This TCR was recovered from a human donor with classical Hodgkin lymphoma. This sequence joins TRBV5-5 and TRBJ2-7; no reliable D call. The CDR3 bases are TGTGCCAGCAGCTCAAACCGGGCCATCATGGGGAAAGAGCAGTACTTC. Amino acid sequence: CASSSNRAIMGKEQYF.